These 9 T cell receptor beta chains came from one sample sequenced in a study of blood T cells in healthy people across ages. A sample-barcoded 5' primer and a J-beta primer mix were used in a second PCR of roughly 7 to 11 cycles. One entry per CDR3 protein results from TCRdb running MiXCR on the 5' RACE reads. The data contain 600,000 to 1,000,000 distinct CDR3 sequences, 25% of them singletons. Separately, the same data were catalogued under a study of T cells of mothers and their children.

Sequencing input: blood. These receptors were collected from a boy younger than 18 in good health.

This chain joins TRBV12-3 or TRBV12-4 and TRBJ2-1; 11 bases agree with TRBD2. The CDR3 is made up of 18 amino acids. V dropped 2 bases and J dropped 6; count of bases not matched to a gene: 12. CDR3 residues: CASSLSLAGGISTNEQFF. CDR3 nucleotides: TGTGCCAGCAGTTTATCCCTAGCGGGAGGCATTTCTACCAATGAGCAGTTCTTC.

The chain has TRBV7-9 and TRBJ2-7; D perhaps matches TRBD1 (5 bases). Germline CDR1 reads SEHNR; CDR2 reads FQNEAQ (reference sequence). V lost 3 bases to trimming and J lost 3 bases, with 12 bases between them. This CDR3 contains 14 residues. CDR3 residues: CASSLGRDIYEQYF. Written as DNA, the CDR3 is TGTGCCAGCAGCTTGGGCAGGGATATCTACGAGCAGTACTTC.

This clonotype was detected only a few times. The V call is TRBV19, the J call TRBJ2-7, with D maybe TRBD1 (6 bases). The germline V and J ends were trimmed by 5 bases and 3 bases, with 14 bases remaining between them. Per germline, CDR1 LNHDA and CDR2 SQIVND (reference sequence). The CDR3 runs 14 residues. The CDR3 loop is CASSFQGGSYEQYF. The CDR3 bases are TGTGCCAGTAGTTTCCAAGGGGGTAGCTACGAGCAGTACTTC.

This clonotype was counted a few times. The J gene is TRBJ2-5, the V gene TRBV9; TRBD1 is a possible D gene (8 bases). The CDR3 extends over 15 amino acids. Germline loops: CDR1 SGDLS, CDR2 YYNGEE. Trimming stripped 0 bases from V and 5 bases from J, with 14 bases between. The CDR3 loop is CASSVVGQGGETQYF. The CDR3 DNA sequence: TGTGCCAGCAGCGTAGTTGGACAGGGAGGGGAGACCCAGTACTTC.

A few counts support this clonotype. The genes are TRBV29-1 and TRBJ2-5; 10 nucleotides agree with TRBD1. The CDR3 is made up of 15 amino acids. V dropped 0 bases and J dropped 4; count of bases not matched to a gene: 5. Germline values: CDR1 SQVTM, CDR2 ANQGSEA. Written as DNA, the CDR3 is TGCAGCGTTGAAGATCTTAGGACAGGGGGAGAGACCCAGTACTTC. Translated, it gives CSVEDLRTGGETQYF.

V is TRBV25-1 and J is TRBJ2-3; no clear D. Germline lookup yields CDR1 MGHDK and CDR2 SYGVNS. This CDR3 is 14 amino acids long. Trimming took 4 bases from V and 0 from J, leaving 8 bases between them. CDR3 sequence reads: CASSVAASTDTQYF. The CDR3 region has the DNA TGTGCCAGCAGTGTTGCGGCTAGCACAGATACGCAGTATTTT.

In its sample, this clonotype was seen once. The rearrangement links TRBV20-1 to TRBJ1-1, with a weak D call TRBD1 (5 bases). Trimming left V 6 bases short and J 3 bases short, with 17 bases between. There are 14 residues in the CDR3. In germline, CDR1 is DFQATT, CDR2 SNEGSKA (reference sequence). The CDR3 spells CSAREGPIYTEAFF. The DNA of the CDR3 is TGCAGTGCCCGGGAGGGACCGATTTACACTGAAGCTTTCTTT.

In its sample, this clonotype was seen a few times. This chain joins TRBV11-2 and TRBJ1-4, with D possibly TRBD1 on 5 matching bases. Trimming pared 3 bases from V and 0 bases from J, leaving 11 bases between. CDR3 length equals 16 residues. Germline V lookup: CDR1 SGHAT, CDR2 FQNNGV. The CDR3 spells CASSFTGETTNEKLFF. The CDR3 region has the DNA TGTGCCAGCAGCTTCACGGGGGAGACAACTAATGAAAAACTGTTTTTT.

This clonotype has ten or more counts. The chain recombines TRBV20-1 with TRBJ2-7; the match to TRBD1 covers 7 bases. CDR1 is DFQATT and CDR2 is SNEGSKA in the germline V gene (reference sequence). V shed 5 bases and J 0 bases; nucleotides not matched to a gene: 10. This CDR3 comprises 15 residues. This chain's CDR3 is CSAQDRDSYSYEQYF. The CDR3 DNA sequence: TGCAGTGCTCAGGACCGGGACAGCTACTCCTACGAGCAGTACTTC.